A single sample is the source of the 10 T cell receptor beta chains below, sequenced in a study of TIL therapy for anti-PD-1-resistant metastatic lung cancer. The time point is: pre-treatment sample, taken before nivolumab and TIL therapy. The libraries were made with immunoSEQ v3. Sequenced by immunoSEQ multiplex PCR; TCRdb stores in-frame clones only, minus some. Here the sample spans about 52,000 clones, roughly 85% being singletons. Source: blood, taken at baseline. The receptors were sampled from a woman aged 30-79 years with non-small cell lung cancer.

This clone was seen a single time. This chain uses TRBV20-1 with TRBJ2-1; D is unclear. Trimming removed 5 bases from V and 5 bases from J, with 4 bases in between. Germline V gives CDR1 DFQATT, CDR2 SNEGSKA (reference sequence). CDR3 length equals 10 residues. The CDR3 loop is CSAPHNEQFF. In nucleotides, the CDR3 is TGCAGTGCTCCCCACAATGAGCAGTTCTTC.

V gene TRBV25-1 combines with J gene TRBJ2-5, with 9 bases aligning to TRBD1. The J call is in doubt because the DNA end fits TRBJ2-7 better. The CDR3 contains 15 residues. Germline loops: CDR1 MGHDK, CDR2 SYGVNS. The CDR3 loop is CASSPTGTGKYEQYF. DNA for the CDR3: TGTGCCAGCAGTCCAACCGGGACAGGGAAGTACGAGCAGTACTTC.

The chain employs TRBV5-4 and TRBJ2-6, with D unclear. CDR1 is SGHNT and CDR2 is YYREEE in the germline V gene (reference sequence). Trimming shortened V by 0 bases and J by 0 bases, and 7 bases separated the two germline ends. The CDR3 extends over 16 amino acids. In DNA, the CDR3 is TGTGCCAGCAGCTTGGCACGGAGCTCTGGGGCCAACGTCCTGACTTTC. Translation: CASSLARSSGANVLTF. The entire variable domain, with the rest obtained from reference TRBV5-4 and TRBJ2-6, is as follows: ETGVTQSPTHLIKTRGQQVTLRCSSQSGHNTVSWYQQALGQGPQFIFQYYREEENGRGNFPPRFSGLQFPNYSSELNVNALELDDSALYLCASSLARSSGANVLTFGAGSRLTVL.

The chain combines TRBV27 with TRBJ2-1, with D maybe TRBD2 (6 bases). The CDR3 length is 14 residues. Trimming took off 2 bases at V and 4 bases at J, with 9 bases between the two ends. Germline V gives CDR1 MNHEY, CDR2 SMNVEV (reference sequence). Written as DNA, the CDR3 is TGTGCCAGCAGTTTACAGCGGGCTTACAATGAGCAGTTCTTC. It yields the protein CASSLQRAYNEQFF.

The chain couples TRBV7-8 to TRBJ2-2, with 9 positions matching TRBD1. Trimming took 1 base from V and 6 from J; bases not matched to a gene: 6. CDR1 and CDR2 (germline): SGHVS, FQNEAQ. The CDR3 is 16 amino acids. CDR3 sequence (DNA): TGTGCCAGCAGCTTAGAACAGGGGGCATATCCCGGGGAGCTGTTTTTT. Protein product: CASSLEQGAYPGELFF.

V usage is TRBV28 and J usage is TRBJ1-1; D gene unclear. This CDR3 contains 14 residues. Trimming left V 7 bases short and J 6 bases short, with 18 bases between. Germline CDR1 is MDHEN and CDR2 is SYDVKM. CDR3 sequence reads: CASNPTGRAPEAFF. CDR3 coding DNA: TGTGCCAGCAACCCCACGGGGAGGGCACCTGAAGCTTTCTTT.

The chain employs TRBV5-4 and TRBJ2-5; D remains ambiguous. The CDR3 loop spans 13 amino acids. Germline V gene data show CDR1 as SGHNT and CDR2 as YYREEE (reference sequence). V was shortened by 9 bases and J by 1 base, with 13 bases between the two germline ends. The CDR3 DNA sequence: TGTGCCACCACTCCCGGGTCCCAAGAGACCCAGTACTTC. It is translated as CATTPGSQETQYF.

This clone was counted once. V usage is TRBV5-4 and J usage is TRBJ2-5; 10 nucleotides match TRBD1. Germline CDR1 is SGHNT and CDR2 is YYREEE (reference sequence). This CDR3 is 16 amino acids long. Unmatched junction bases numbered 12, after V lost 5 bases and J lost 5 bases. The CDR3: CASRGIGTGEEETQYF. As DNA, the CDR3 is TGTGCCAGCAGGGGGATTGGGACAGGGGAGGAGGAGACCCAGTACTTC.

The CDR3 DNA follows: TGTGCCAGCAGTTCCCAGCGGACATACGAAAGCACAGATACGCAGTATTTT. Translation: CASSSQRTYESTDTQYF. V usage is TRBV27 and J usage is TRBJ2-3, with D possibly called TRBD1 or TRBD2 (5 bases each). The CDR3 totals 17 residues. Trimming left V 4 bases short and J 0 bases short, with 17 bases between. Germline V gives CDR1 MNHEY, CDR2 SMNVEV (reference sequence).

The chain carries TRBV5-1 and TRBJ1-2, with D perhaps TRBD1 (6 bases). Trimming took 3 bases from V and 4 from J, leaving 13 bases between them. The CDR3 has 14 residues. Germline CDR1 is SGHRS and CDR2 is YFSETQ. CDR3 nucleotide sequence: TGCGCCAGCAGCTACGGACAGCCAGGCTATGGCTACACCTTC. This encodes CASSYGQPGYGYTF.